The next 10 T cell receptor beta chains were all read from a single sample in a study of blood T cell repertoires in COVID-19. The table came from immunoSEQ multiplex PCR; TCRdb's copy has only in-frame clones and leaves some out. The sample includes about 480,000 clones, around nine tenths of them seen just once. Specimen: PBMCs or T cells enriched from blood (not recorded which). The receptors were sampled from a woman aged 40 to 50 who had recovered from COVID-19.

The sample holds one count of this clone. V is TRBV27 and J is TRBJ1-4, with 7 positions matching TRBD1. The J segment lost 8 bases and the V segment lost 0 bases, leaving 9 bases of the junction unmatched. The CDR3 loop spans 16 amino acids. CDR1 and CDR2 from the germline V gene are MNHEY and SMNVEV (reference sequence). CDR3 nucleotide sequence: TGTGCCAGCAGTTTATCGACCGGGACAGTAGGAGAAAAACTGTTTTTT. It specifies CASSLSTGTVGEKLFF. The full variable domain, its missing parts supplied by reference TRBV27 and TRBJ1-4, is EAQVTQNPRYLITVTGKKLTVTCSQNMNHEYMSWYRQDPGLGLRQIYYSMNVEVTDKGDVPEGYKVSRKEKRNFPLILESPSPNQTSLYFCASSLSTGTVGEKLFFGSGTQLSVL.

This rearrangement joins TRBV6-2 or TRBV6-3 to TRBJ1-2; 11 bases fit TRBD1. The CDR3 covers 15 residues. Trimming removed 2 bases from V and 6 bases from J; junction bases left unmatched: 5. Germline V gives CDR1 MNHEY, CDR2 SVGEGT. CDR3 in amino acids: CASSYGGQGAHGYTF. The CDR3 DNA sequence: TGTGCCAGCAGTTACGGAGGACAGGGGGCGCATGGCTACACCTTC.

This chain connects TRBV5-6 to TRBJ2-5, with 7 positions matching TRBD2. The CDR3 contains 16 residues. The ends lost 0 bases at V and 5 bases at J; junction bases unmatched: 10. Looked up from germline, CDR1 is SGHDT and CDR2 is YYEEEE. CDR3 nucleotides: TGTGCCAGCAGCTTGGGGGAGGGGCGGGTCTGGGAGACCCAGTACTTC. This encodes CASSLGEGRVWETQYF.

The rearrangement joins TRBV5-6 to TRBJ1-4; 9 nucleotides match TRBD1. The germline V gene encodes CDR1 SGHDT and CDR2 YYEEEE. The CDR3 is made up of 17 amino acids. V trimming: 4 bases; J trimming: 6 bases; junction bases outside the gene matches: 13. The chain's CDR3 is CASSRDRDRVGDEKLFF. CDR3 DNA sequence: TGTGCCAGCAGCCGAGACCGGGACAGGGTAGGGGATGAAAAACTGTTTTTT.

The V and J genes are TRBV7-2 and TRBJ1-1; 10 positions match TRBD1. Per the germline V gene, CDR1 is SGHTA and CDR2 is FQGNSA. V dropped 7 bases and J dropped 5; count of bases not matched to a gene: 7. The CDR3 extends over 14 amino acids. As DNA, the CDR3 is TGTGCCAGCACCCGGGACAGGGGAAGGACTGAAGCTTTCTTT. It codes for CASTRDRGRTEAFF.

The rearrangement links TRBV10-3 to TRBJ2-7, with D possibly being TRBD2 (7 bases). The germline V and J ends were trimmed by 4 bases and 4 bases, with 11 bases remaining between them. The CDR3 length is 13 residues. The germline V gene has CDR1 ENHRY and CDR2 SYGVKD. Here the CDR3 DNA reads TGTGCCATCAGTGGCAGGGGAGGGTACGAGCAGTACTTC. As protein: CAISGRGGYEQYF.

This chain links TRBV28 with TRBJ2-1; TRBD2 agrees at 11 bases. The germline V gene has CDR1 MDHEN and CDR2 SYDVKM. J gave up 7 bases and V 8 bases, and 7 bases lay outside the gene matches. CDR3 length equals 14 residues. The DNA of the CDR3 is TGTGCCAGCCTGACTAGCGGGATTGAAAATGAGCAGTTCTTC. Protein product: CASLTSGIENEQFF.

V usage is TRBV11-2 and J usage is TRBJ2-2, with TRBD2 identical over 10 bases. The CDR3 runs to 17 residues. J gave up 6 bases and V 4 bases, and 11 bases lay outside the gene matches. Germline CDR1 and CDR2: SGHAT and FQNNGV. CDR3 sequence: CASSYSRGTSVPGELFF. The CDR3 nucleotides read TGTGCCAGCAGCTACTCCCGGGGGACTAGCGTCCCCGGGGAGCTGTTTTTT. The whole variable domain, filled in from reference TRBV11-2 and TRBJ2-2, reads EAGVAQSPRYKIIEKRQSVAFWCNPISGHATLYWYQQILGQGPKLLIQFQNNGVVDDSQLPKDRFSAERLKGVDSTLKIQPAKLEDSAVYLCASSYSRGTSVPGELFFGEGSRLTVL.

The genes are TRBV10-3 and TRBJ2-1, with TRBD2 matching over 9 bases. Per germline, CDR1 ENHRY and CDR2 SYGVKD. This CDR3 has 13 amino acids. V lost 9 bases and J lost 2; bases outside the gene matches: 2. The CDR3 reads CAISGRAYNEQFF. For the CDR3, the DNA is TGTGCCATTAGCGGGAGAGCCTACAATGAGCAGTTCTTC.

V gene TRBV5-1 combines with J gene TRBJ1-4, with a weak D call TRBD1 (6 bases). CDR3 size: 16 residues. Trimming stripped 0 bases from V and 4 bases from J, with 13 bases between. The germline V gene has CDR1 SGHRS and CDR2 YFSETQ. CDR3 bases: TGCGCCAGCAGCTTGGTTGGAGGACAGAATAATGAAAAACTGTTTTTT. It is translated as CASSLVGGQNNEKLFF.